Below, 24 T cell receptor beta chains from the same sample are listed, as sequenced in a study of shared clonotypes between healthy human individuals. Sequencing was performed with immunoSEQ multiplex PCR; in TCRdb, only in-frame clones are kept and a portion is missing. The sample carries roughly 2.2 million clones, approximately 95% recorded once. Sequenced: naive CD4+ T cells from PBMCs. This sample's subset: CD45RA+ positively selected. The receptors here all came from a man aged 18 to 30 in good health. Some clones in this sample may be carry-over from other donors' samples.

This chain uses TRBV7-9 with TRBJ1-2, with D perhaps TRBD1 (6 bases). In germline, CDR1 is SEHNR, CDR2 FQNEAQ (reference sequence). CDR3 length equals 15 residues. The germline V and J ends were trimmed by 3 bases and 8 bases, with 19 bases remaining between them. The DNA of the CDR3 is TGTGCCAGCAGCTTGTCTCAGGGGCCACGGAGGGGCTACACCTTC. As protein: CASSLSQGPRRGYTF.

The chain joins TRBV9 to TRBJ2-7; 9 nucleotides agree with TRBD2. CDR3 length: 13 residues. Germline V gene lookup returns CDR1 SGDLS and CDR2 YYNGEE. With 3 bases clipped from V and 8 bases from J, the junction kept 6 bases outside the gene matches. The CDR3 is CASSGLAARKQYF. The CDR3 region has the DNA TGTGCCAGCAGCGGACTAGCGGCACGAAAGCAGTACTTC.

The chain recombines TRBV15 with TRBJ2-4; 8 nucleotides agree with TRBD2. Germline V lookup: CDR1 LNHNV, CDR2 YYDKDF (reference sequence). Germline trimming cut 1 base from V and 0 bases from J; bases unmatched to any gene: 8. This CDR3 is built from 18 residues. The CDR3 DNA is TGTGCCACCAGCAGAGCCCGGTCGGGGGGGCGAGCCAAAAACATTCAGTACTTC. This gives the protein CATSRARSGGRAKNIQYF.

Concerning this clone itself: Other nucleotide sequences from this sample produce the same CDR3. This chain uses TRBV7-2 with TRBJ1-5; the D is unclear. Germline V lookup: CDR1 SGHTA, CDR2 FQGNSA. CDR3 length equals 14 residues. V was clipped by 4 bases and J by 2 bases, with 9 bases between them. The CDR3, as DNA: TGTGCCAGCAGCTCCAGAACCGGCAATCAGCCCCAGCATTTT. Its protein is CASSSRTGNQPQHF.

This clone was detected only once. The CDR3 DNA reads as TGTGCCAGCAGCTTAGAGTCAGTTCAAGATACGCAGTATTTT. Its protein product is CASSLESVQDTQYF. V is TRBV11-3 and J is TRBJ2-3; no clear D. Per the germline V gene, CDR1 is SGHNT and CDR2 is YENEEA. V lost 0 bases and J 5 bases, leaving 9 bases between the germline ends. The CDR3 has 14 residues. The complete variable domain, with remaining parts taken from reference TRBV11-3 and TRBJ2-3, reads EAGVVQSPRYKIIEKKQPVAFWCNPISGHNTLYWYLQNLGQGPELLIRYENEEAVDDSQLPKDRFSAERLKGVDSTLKIQPAELGDSAVYLCASSLESVQDTQYFGPGTRLTVL.

The V and J genes are TRBV25-1 and TRBJ1-2, with TRBD1 matching 11 bases. There are 14 residues in the CDR3. Germline CDR1 reads MGHDK; CDR2 reads SYGVNS. J was trimmed by 8 bases and V by 4 bases; bases with no gene match: 6. This CDR3 reads CASSVGTGGFGYTF. The CDR3 DNA reads as TGTGCCAGCAGTGTAGGGACAGGGGGTTTCGGCTACACCTTC.

This rearrangement joins TRBV4-1 to TRBJ1-3; D may be TRBD1 (5 bases). Trimming removed 3 bases from V and 5 bases from J, with 26 bases in between. This CDR3 region has 19 residues. CDR1 MGHRA and CDR2 YSYEKL come from the germline V gene. CDR3 in amino acids: CASSQGRAISGVPRNTIYF. The CDR3 DNA sequence: TGCGCCAGCAGCCAGGGCAGGGCCATTTCTGGGGTACCGCGAAACACCATATATTTT.

J is TRBJ2-2 and V is TRBV9; D perhaps matches TRBD2 (6 bases). Germline V gene data show CDR1 as SGDLS and CDR2 as YYNGEE. V dropped 4 bases and J dropped 5 bases, with 18 bases sitting between them. This CDR3 comprises 16 residues. DNA for the CDR3: TGTGCCAGCAGCTTATGGGACTCCCCCCGGACCGGGGAGCTGTTTTTT. Translating it yields CASSLWDSPRTGELFF.

As DNA, the CDR3 is TGTGCCAGCAGGTCGGGACAGGGCATTCCAGATACGCAGTATTTT. Encoded protein: CASRSGQGIPDTQYF. V gene TRBV2 combines with J gene TRBJ2-3; 9 bases are a match to TRBD1. Germline CDR1 SNHLY, CDR2 FYNNEI. V dropped 6 bases and J dropped 4; count of bases not matched to a gene: 8. CDR3 length: 15 amino acids.

With regard to this clone: This same CDR3 is encoded by further DNA sequences in the sample. This chain connects TRBV5-1 to TRBJ2-3; 16 bases are shared with TRBD2. Germline V gene data show CDR1 as SGHRS and CDR2 as YFSETQ. V dropped 4 bases and J dropped 0; count of bases not matched to a gene: 2. This CDR3 contains 17 residues. Here the CDR3 reads CASSLGLAGGSTDTQYF. The CDR3 coding sequence is TGCGCCAGCAGCCTGGGACTAGCGGGAGGGAGCACAGATACGCAGTATTTT.

The chain joins TRBV27 to TRBJ2-6; the D is unclear. CDR1 is MNHEY, CDR2 SMNVEV, per germline (reference sequence). Trimming pared 6 bases from V and 1 base from J, leaving 10 bases between. The CDR3 sequence is 15 residues long. DNA for the CDR3: TGTGCCAGCAGGCCGTTAGGGTCTGGGGCCAACGTCCTGACTTTC. It yields the protein CASRPLGSGANVLTF. Combining the CDR3 with reference TRBV27 and TRBJ2-6 gives the whole variable domain EAQVTQNPRYLITVTGKKLTVTCSQNMNHEYMSWYRQDPGLGLRQIYYSMNVEVTDKGDVPEGYKVSRKEKRNFPLILESPSPNQTSLYFCASRPLGSGANVLTFGAGSRLTVL.

The chain combines TRBV6-5 with TRBJ2-1, with D perhaps TRBD1 (6 bases). The V and J ends lost 6 bases and 3 bases respectively, with 9 bases between them. Germline CDR1 reads MNHEY; CDR2 reads SVGAGI. This CDR3 is 13 amino acids long. CDR3 residues: CASRRGIYNEQFF. As DNA, the CDR3 is TGTGCCAGCAGAAGGGGGATCTACAATGAGCAGTTCTTC.

V and J are TRBV5-4 and TRBJ2-7; TRBD1 matches 7 bases. Germline CDR1 and CDR2: SGHNT and YYREEE (reference sequence). The CDR3 totals 14 residues. V was clipped by 4 bases and J by 1 base; unmatched bases: 5. Here the CDR3 reads CASSGGQRSYEQYF. Here the CDR3 DNA reads TGTGCCAGCAGCGGGGGACAGCGGTCCTACGAGCAGTACTTC.

Regarding this clone: Other DNA sequences in the sample encode the same CDR3. V usage is TRBV29-1 and J usage is TRBJ1-1; 7 bases map to TRBD1. Germline loops: CDR1 SQVTM, CDR2 ANQGSEA. The CDR3 covers 13 residues. V gave up 6 bases and J gave up 0 bases; unmatched junction bases: 4. Here the CDR3 DNA reads TGCAGCGTAGGGGGACAGTTGAACACTGAAGCTTTCTTT. It encodes CSVGGQLNTEAFF.

This chain uses TRBV30 with TRBJ1-2; D is uncertain. Germline V gene lookup returns CDR1 GTSNPN and CDR2 SVGIG (reference sequence). The CDR3 contains 12 residues. Trimming cost V 0 bases and J 5 bases, with 7 bases left between them. CDR3 loop: CAWSVGPYGYTF. The CDR3, as DNA: TGTGCCTGGAGTGTAGGGCCGTATGGCTACACCTTC.

The chain has TRBV5-4 and TRBJ2-3; no definite D call. CDR3 length: 14 amino acids. With 3 bases removed from V and 0 bases from J, the gap between germline ends came to 8 bases. From germline, CDR1 is SGHNT and CDR2 YYREEE (reference sequence). This CDR3 is CASSSTDSTDTQYF. CDR3 nucleotide sequence: TGTGCCAGCAGCTCAACGGATAGCACAGATACGCAGTATTTT.

The chain uses TRBV4-1 and TRBJ1-3; 7 bases agree with TRBD1. CDR3 length equals 17 residues. From germline, CDR1 is MGHRA and CDR2 YSYEKL. J lost 8 bases, V lost 1 base, and 14 bases had no gene match. The CDR3: CASSQGPGTVPLYTIYF. CDR3 in DNA: TGCGCCAGCAGCCAAGGTCCCGGGACAGTGCCCCTGTACACCATATATTTT.

The chain links TRBV20-1 to TRBJ1-1; D is uncertain. V was clipped by 4 bases and J by 11 bases, with 14 bases between them. The CDR3 totals 11 residues. Germline V gene sequence: CDR1 DFQATT, CDR2 SNEGSKA (reference sequence). The CDR3 loop is CSAKKTLGAFF. The CDR3 nucleotides read TGCAGTGCTAAAAAGACCCTCGGGGCTTTCTTT.

This clone occurred once. The rearrangement uses TRBV27 and TRBJ2-4, with 7 bases matching TRBD1. The CDR3 loop spans 19 amino acids. Germline V CDR1 and CDR2: MNHEY, SMNVEV (reference sequence). V shed 5 bases, J shed 1 base, and the junction held 17 bases outside the gene matches. CDR3 nucleotide sequence: TGTGCCAGCAGTCCTCTGACAGGGAACCTCCCTGGGGCCAAAAACATTCAGTACTTC. This gives the protein CASSPLTGNLPGAKNIQYF.

This clone turned up a few times. Other DNA sequences within the sample encode an identical CDR3. Here the CDR3 reads CASSLGGNTGELFF. The CDR3 nucleotides read TGCGCCAGCAGCTTGGGGGGAAACACCGGGGAGCTGTTTTTT. The gene calls are TRBV5-1 and TRBJ2-2, with D unclear. The CDR3 totals 14 residues. CDR1 and CDR2 from the germline V gene are SGHRS and YFSETQ. The ends were cut back, 0 bases at V and 2 bases at J, with 5 bases in the middle. The variable domain in full, with the rest retrieved from reference TRBV5-1 and TRBJ2-2, is KAGVTQTPRYLIKTRGQQVTLSCSPISGHRSVSWYQQTPGQGLQFLFEYFSETQRNKGNFPGRFSGRQFSNSRSEMNVSTLELGDSALYLCASSLGGNTGELFFGEGSRLTVL.

The J gene is TRBJ2-3, the V gene TRBV7-2; 9 bases map to TRBD2. CDR3 length: 16 residues. Trimming at V came to 1 base and at J to 2 bases, leaving 4 bases not matched to a gene. Germline loops: CDR1 SGHTA, CDR2 FQGNSA. In nucleotides, the CDR3 is TGTGCCAGCAGCTTAGGGCTAGCGGGAACCACAGATACGCAGTATTTT. Protein sequence: CASSLGLAGTTDTQYF. The full variable domain, in which reference TRBV7-2 and TRBJ2-3 provide the parts outside the CDR3, is GAGVSQSPSNKVTEKGKDVELRCDPISGHTALYWYRQSLGQGLEFLIYFQGNSAPDKSGLPSDRFSAERTGGSVSTLTIQRTQQEDSAVYLCASSLGLAGTTDTQYFGPGTRLTVL.

The rearrangement links TRBV7-2 to TRBJ2-7; TRBD1 matches at 7 bases. CDR1 and CDR2 from the germline V gene are SGHTA and FQGNSA. Trimming took 2 bases from V and 2 from J; bases not matched to a gene: 6. CDR3 length equals 15 residues. CDR3 region: CASSLSWTGTYEQYF. CDR3 coding DNA: TGTGCCAGCAGCTTATCCTGGACAGGAACCTACGAGCAGTACTTC.

This rearrangement joins TRBV2 to TRBJ2-3; 9 bases align to TRBD1. Trimming cost V 7 bases and J 2 bases; bases outside gene matches: 7. The CDR3 covers 15 residues. Germline-derived CDR1 and CDR2 are SNHLY and FYNNEI. The CDR3 is CASNTGGLPTDTQYF. CDR3 sequence (DNA): TGTGCCAGCAATACAGGGGGCCTGCCCACAGATACGCAGTATTTT.

The rearrangement links TRBV27 to TRBJ2-1; D may be TRBD2 (5 bases). Germline lookup yields CDR1 MNHEY and CDR2 SMNVEV (reference sequence). V was clipped by 3 bases and J by 5 bases, with 17 bases between them. This CDR3 has 16 amino acids. CDR3 nucleotides: TGTGCCAGCAGTTTTCAGTCCTACCCGGGGAACAATGAGCAGTTCTTC. This gives the protein CASSFQSYPGNNEQFF.